Listed here is a single T cell receptor beta chain. This sample was included in a study of blood T cell repertoires in COVID-19. Background on the study: Acute and convalescent COVID-19 samples came from the United States, Italy and Spain. The analysed material was cDNA or gDNA that came from T cells, B-cell-depleted T cells, or PBMCs.

Authors' methods: How many nucleated cells were present was estimated from reference gene primer amplification. Here immunoSEQ multiplex PCR was the method, and the copy in TCRdb shows in-frame clones only, minus some. Clonal size and the V and J genes are those of that table, whereas D and trimming came from the DNA. The sample holds some 140,000 clones, less than 80% seen once. Germline assignment: CDR1 KGHDR and CDR2 SFDVKD. The CDR3 spans 15 residues. Trimming removed 5 bases at V and 2 bases at J, with 12 bases between. The clonotype originates from a man between 60 and 75 years old with acute or convalescent COVID-19. The chain uses TRBV24-1 and TRBJ2-4; TRBD1 might be the D (5 bases). What was sequenced was peripheral blood. The CDR3 region is CATSGGHGPKNIQYF. CDR3 DNA: TGTGCCACCAGTGGGGGCCATGGCCCCAAAAACATTCAGTACTTC.